These 14 T cell receptor beta chains were sequenced from one sample in a study of CD8 T cells in Susac syndrome. Reverse transcription of about 0.45 to 1 ug RNA was performed with random hexamers. TCRdb reprocessed the immunoSEQ multiplex PCR reads via MiXCR and lists one record per CDR3 protein. The sample lists some 150,000 distinct CDR3 sequences; over 85% were seen once. The specimen was CD8+ T cells from PBMCs. The source of these receptors is a human donor with multiple sclerosis.

V and J are TRBV13 and TRBJ2-3, with 8 bases identical to TRBD2. With 4 bases clipped from V and 9 bases from J, the junction kept 9 bases outside the gene matches. The CDR3 covers 14 residues. Germline V gene data show CDR1 as PRHDT and CDR2 as FYEKMQ (reference sequence). As DNA, the CDR3 is TGTGCCAGCAGCTCCCGGGGGGGGGAGTGGACGCAGTATTTT. This gives the protein CASSSRGGEWTQYF.

CDR3 sequence reads: CASSLETRIWASTDTQYF. The CDR3, as DNA: TGTGCCAGCAGCTTGGAGACTCGGATCTGGGCTAGCACAGATACGCAGTATTTT. The chain couples TRBV5-5 to TRBJ2-3; the D is unclear. The CDR3 is 18 amino acids. V dropped 0 bases and J dropped 0 bases, with 17 bases sitting between them. Per the germline V gene, CDR1 is SGHKS and CDR2 is YYEKEE (reference sequence).

The chain joins TRBV27 to TRBJ1-5, with unresolved D. Per germline, CDR1 MNHEY and CDR2 SMNVEV (reference sequence). The CDR3 totals 14 residues. V lost 2 bases and J 5 bases, leaving 10 bases between the germline ends. In DNA form, the CDR3 reads TGTGCCAGCAGTTTAAGGCAGGTGGATCAGCCCCAGCATTTT. Translated, it gives CASSLRQVDQPQHF.

The rearrangement links TRBV4-3 to TRBJ2-2; 7 nucleotides align to TRBD1. CDR3 length: 21 amino acids. V lost 1 base to trimming and J lost 5 bases; unmatched junction nucleotides: 22. Germline CDR1 LGHNA, CDR2 YSLEER. The CDR3 sequence: CASSQGSSGQATGVATGELFF. The CDR3 DNA reads as TGCGCCAGCAGCCAAGGCTCAAGTGGACAGGCAACGGGTGTGGCGACCGGGGAGCTGTTTTTT.

V and J are TRBV18 and TRBJ2-7; no clear D gene. CDR1 is KGHSH, CDR2 LQKENI, per germline. V was pared by 0 bases and J by 5 bases, with 11 bases between. The length of the CDR3 is 14 residues. CDR3 amino acids: CASSPPYASNEQYF. The CDR3 DNA follows: TGTGCCAGCTCACCACCGTATGCCTCTAACGAGCAGTACTTC.

V gene TRBV9 combines with J gene TRBJ1-1, with unresolved D. Germline CDR1 SGDLS, CDR2 YYNGEE. The CDR3 is made up of 15 amino acids. Trimming stripped 0 bases from V and 0 bases from J, with 9 bases between. CDR3 DNA sequence: TGTGCCAGCAGCGTAGTTCCGGGAATGAACACTGAAGCTTTCTTT. Translation: CASSVVPGMNTEAFF.

This clonotype has only one observation. The chain joins TRBV4-1 to TRBJ2-7; D gene unclear. CDR1 and CDR2 from the germline V gene are MGHRA and YSYEKL. Trimming cost V 3 bases and J 1 base, with 10 bases left between them. The CDR3 spans 14 residues. The CDR3 here is CASSQSMRSYEQYF. In nucleotides, the CDR3 is TGCGCCAGCAGCCAGTCGATGCGGTCCTACGAGCAGTACTTC.

V usage is TRBV3-1 and J usage is TRBJ2-3; D uncertain. Trimming left V 4 bases short and J 4 bases short, with 9 bases between. The length of the CDR3 is 13 residues. Germline lookup yields CDR1 LGHDT and CDR2 YNNKEL (reference sequence). As DNA, the CDR3 is TGTGCCAGCAGCCCCCGTACCCCAGATACGCAGTATTTT. Amino acid sequence: CASSPRTPDTQYF.

The V call is TRBV6-2 or TRBV6-3, the J call TRBJ2-1; TRBD2 is a possible D gene (6 bases). This CDR3 spans 14 amino acids. Germline V gene data show CDR1 as MNHEY and CDR2 as SVGEGT. V lost 2 bases, J lost 3 bases, and 8 bases lay in between. CDR3 sequence (DNA): TGTGCCAGCAGTTACGCGGGGAACTACAATGAGCAGTTCTTC. Protein product: CASSYAGNYNEQFF.

This sequence joins TRBV20-1 and TRBJ1-2; maybe TRBD1 (6 bases). Trimming stripped 3 bases from V and 1 base from J, with 12 bases between. The CDR3 covers 14 residues. CDR1 and CDR2 (germline): DFQATT, SNEGSKA (reference sequence). CDR3 amino acids: CSARTRTDNYGYTF. In DNA form, the CDR3 reads TGCAGTGCTAGGACCCGGACAGATAACTATGGCTACACCTTC.

Notes on this clonotype: One junction end disagrees with the germline gene, perhaps due to a read error. The chain combines TRBV30 with TRBJ1-2; D not resolved. The CDR3 loop spans 11 amino acids. Germline V lookup: CDR1 GTSNPN, CDR2 SVGIG (reference sequence). The CDR3 region has the DNA TGTGCCTGGAGCCGGACGGAGGACTACTCCTTC. Translation: CAWSRTEDYSF.

This clonotype was picked up one time. This chain connects TRBV4-1 to TRBJ1-3; maybe TRBD1 (6 bases). V was cut by 3 bases and J by 0 bases, with 15 bases left in between. This CDR3 contains 17 residues. Germline assignment: CDR1 MGHRA and CDR2 YSYEKL. CDR3 bases: TGCGCCAGCAGCCAGCGACAGGCCTTGCTCTCTGGAAACACCATATATTTT. It encodes CASSQRQALLSGNTIYF.

The J gene is TRBJ1-2, the V gene TRBV9; D unclear. Germline CDR1 SGDLS, CDR2 YYNGEE. Trimming pared 3 bases from V and 10 bases from J, leaving 13 bases between. This CDR3 is 12 amino acids long. Here the CDR3 reads CASSARRGVYTF. CDR3 in DNA: TGTGCCAGCAGCGCCCGACGGGGAGTCTACACCTTC.

This sequence joins TRBV15 and TRBJ2-1; 9 nucleotides agree with TRBD1. The CDR3 sequence is 15 residues long. CDR1 and CDR2 (germline): LNHNV, YYDKDF (reference sequence). V was clipped by 3 bases and J by 2 bases; unmatched bases: 2. As DNA, the CDR3 is TGTGCCACCAGCAGGGACAGGGGTCCCTACAATGAGCAGTTCTTC. Amino acids: CATSRDRGPYNEQFF.